The T cell receptor beta chain under discussion was sequenced for a study of T cells after yellow fever vaccination. Findings and limits, study-wide: Contaminating bulk clonotypes could be abundant in FACS-sorted repertoires. Though it reached lower strength, the secondary response hit its peak faster, day 5 versus 15.

The CDR3 is 13 amino acids. With V trimmed by 6 bases and J by 6 bases, 4 bases remained unmatched. Per germline, CDR1 SEHNR and CDR2 FQNEAQ (reference sequence). Universal primer sites and UMIs were introduced during 5'RACE template-switching synthesis of TCR cDNA. TCRdb itself ran the 5' RACE reads through MiXCR, one entry per CDR3 protein. The data show 600,000 to 750,000 distinct CDR3 sequences, with around an eighth seen just once and 14% to 15% held by the top ten. This clonotype was counted only a few times. Its cognate antigen is unknown. The sequencing here drew on PBMCs, taken on the day of the yellow fever booster vaccination. This clonotype was obtained from a man aged 25 to 45 who received the YFV17D yellow fever vaccine. The chain couples TRBV7-9 to TRBJ2-1, with 8 bases identical to TRBD2. The CDR3 is CASSRTSSNEQFF. CDR3 sequence (DNA): TGTGCCAGCAGTCGGACTAGCAGCAATGAGCAGTTCTTC. Full variable domain (missing parts from reference TRBV7-9 and TRBJ2-1): DTGVSQNPRHKITKRGQNVTFRCDPISEHNRLYWYRQTLGQGPEFLTYFQNEAQLEKSRLLSDRFSAERPKGSFSTLEIQRTEQGDSAMYLCASSRTSSNEQFFGPGTRLTVL.